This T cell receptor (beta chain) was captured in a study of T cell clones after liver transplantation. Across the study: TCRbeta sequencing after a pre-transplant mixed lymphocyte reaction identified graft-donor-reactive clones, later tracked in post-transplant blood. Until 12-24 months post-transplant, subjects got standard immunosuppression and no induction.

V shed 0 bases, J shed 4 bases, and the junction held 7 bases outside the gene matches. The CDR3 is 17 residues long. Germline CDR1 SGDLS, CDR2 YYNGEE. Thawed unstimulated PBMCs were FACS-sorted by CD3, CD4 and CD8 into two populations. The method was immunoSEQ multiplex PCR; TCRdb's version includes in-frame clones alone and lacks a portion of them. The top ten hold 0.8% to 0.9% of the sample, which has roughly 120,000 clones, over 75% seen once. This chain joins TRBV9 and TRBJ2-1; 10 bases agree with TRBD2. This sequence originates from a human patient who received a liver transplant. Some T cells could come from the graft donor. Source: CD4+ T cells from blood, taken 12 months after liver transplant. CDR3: CASSVAPLAGDYNEQFF. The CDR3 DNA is TGTGCCAGCAGCGTAGCACCGCTAGCGGGAGATTACAATGAGCAGTTCTTC.